This paragraph covers one TCR beta chain sequence. Its specificity is not known. PCR employed 60 Vbeta and 13 Jbeta primers. Generated by immunoSEQ multiplex PCR, the TCRdb table keeps only in-frame clones and is missing some. The profile shows roughly 200,000 clones, around 82% of them singletons. Germline loops: CDR1 SGHRS, CDR2 YFSETQ. The CDR3 has 15 amino acids. With V trimmed by 4 bases and J by 4 bases, 7 bases remained unmatched. This entry comes from a study of cytomegalovirus exposure and HLA in healthy donors. Study-wide background: Genotyping showed around 81% of approximately 430 donors falling in the Caucasian-associated ancestry cluster. Regarding the study as a whole: Segments of the TCR beta V type were, in most cases, productive about 90% or about 30% of the time in an earlier analysis. 87-base-pair reads could not separate some V segments, including TRBV6-2 and TRBV6-3.

V and J are TRBV5-1 and TRBJ2-3; 9 nucleotides agree with TRBD1. Specimen: PBMCs. The sequence was obtained from a man between 40 and 49 years old in good health and CMV-seropositive. The CDR3 DNA reads TGCGCCAGCAGCCCGGACAGGGGTGGCGCAGATACGCAGTATTTT. Its translation: CASSPDRGGADTQYF.